Below, 10 T cell receptor beta chains from the same sample are listed, as sequenced in a study of control samples from healthy donors and cancer patients. Profiling relied on immunoSEQ multiplex PCR, and the TCRdb table lists in-frame clones only, not all of them. The table records roughly 120,000 clones, 93% of them present only once. The sequencing sample was made of PBMCs. All receptors come from a man between 45 and 60 years old with head and neck cancer.

J is TRBJ1-2 and V is TRBV5-4; the D is unclear. Trimming removed 0 bases from V and 7 bases from J, with 7 bases in between. The germline V gene has CDR1 SGHNT and CDR2 YYREEE (reference sequence). This CDR3 is 12 amino acids long. CDR3 coding DNA: TGTGCCAGCAGCTTGGCCCGAGGTGGCTACACCTTC. This encodes CASSLARGGYTF.

This clone was found once. V and J are TRBV10-3 and TRBJ1-5, with unresolved D. Germline values: CDR1 ENHRY, CDR2 SYGVKD. Between the trimmed V and J ends, which lost 0 bases and 5 bases, there was a span of 5 bases. This CDR3 is 13 amino acids long. Written as DNA, the CDR3 is TGTGCCATCAGTGAGTCAGTGGATCAGCCCCAGCATTTT. As protein: CAISESVDQPQHF.

The rearrangement links TRBV7-9 to TRBJ1-2; D gene ambiguous. CDR3 size: 14 residues. Germline CDR1 and CDR2: SEHNR and FQNEAQ (reference sequence). Trimming took off 5 bases at V and 5 bases at J, with 15 bases between the two ends. The CDR3 DNA reads TGTGCCAGCAGCGACGGACCGACCGAATATGGCTACACCTTC. Amino acid sequence: CASSDGPTEYGYTF.

V and J are TRBV5-6 and TRBJ2-1; 7 nucleotides agree with TRBD1. Germline V gene sequence: CDR1 SGHDT, CDR2 YYEEEE. This CDR3 contains 14 residues. V shed 4 bases, J shed 7 bases, and the junction held 8 bases outside the gene matches. As DNA, the CDR3 is TGTGCCAGCAGCCTAGGGGGCAGAAGGAATGAGCAGTTCTTC. Residues: CASSLGGRRNEQFF. Together with reference TRBV5-6 and TRBJ2-1, the CDR3 gives the full variable domain: DAGVTQSPTHLIKTRGQQVTLRCSPKSGHDTVSWYQQALGQGPQFIFQYYEEEERQRGNFPDRFSGHQFPNYSSELNVNALLLGDSALYLCASSLGGRRNEQFFGPGTRLTVL.

The rearrangement joins TRBV5-1 to TRBJ1-6; D not resolved. In germline, CDR1 is SGHRS, CDR2 YFSETQ. With 6 bases removed from V and 3 bases from J, the gap between germline ends came to 13 bases. This CDR3 spans 15 amino acids. The CDR3: CASKEWEGYNSPLHF. CDR3 nucleotides: TGCGCCAGCAAGGAGTGGGAGGGCTATAATTCACCCCTCCACTTT.

J is TRBJ1-1 and V is TRBV11-3; no clear D gene. Trimming pared 2 bases from V and 3 bases from J, leaving 7 bases between. This CDR3 has 13 residues. Germline assignment: CDR1 SGHNT and CDR2 YENEEA. CDR3 loop: CASSLTAYTEAFF. The CDR3 nucleotides read TGTGCCAGCAGCTTAACAGCCTACACTGAAGCTTTCTTT.

The CDR3 spells CASSGGEQFF. The CDR3 coding sequence is TGTGCCAGTAGCGGGGGTGAGCAGTTCTTC. V usage is TRBV7-9 and J usage is TRBJ2-1; TRBD2 matches at 9 bases. Germline CDR1 reads SEHNR; CDR2 reads FQNEAQ (reference sequence). This CDR3 region has 10 residues. The V and J ends lost 9 bases and 9 bases, in that order; junction bases with no gene match: 0. The complete variable domain, with remaining parts taken from reference TRBV7-9 and TRBJ2-1, reads DTGVSQNPRHKITKRGQNVTFRCDPISEHNRLYWYRQTLGQGPEFLTYFQNEAQLEKSRLLSDRFSAERPKGSFSTLEIQRTEQGDSAMYLCASSGGEQFFGPGTRLTVL.

V is TRBV6-6 and J is TRBJ2-1; D is ambiguous. Germline assignment: CDR1 MNHNY and CDR2 SVGAGI (reference sequence). Between the trimmed V and J ends, which lost 2 bases and 7 bases, there was a span of 9 bases. This CDR3 contains 13 residues. The CDR3 DNA sequence: TGTGCCAGCAGTTACCGCCTAGGAAATGAGCAGTTCTTC. It is translated as CASSYRLGNEQFF.

This chain links TRBV6-2 or TRBV6-3 with TRBJ2-3; 8 positions match TRBD1. This CDR3 is built from 16 residues. Per the germline V gene, CDR1 is MNHEY and CDR2 is SVGEGT. With V trimmed by 4 bases and J by 4 bases, 10 bases remained unmatched. The CDR3 DNA is TGTGCCAGCAGTTCCGACAGGGGCCCCTTTTCAGATACGCAGTATTTT. Translated: CASSSDRGPFSDTQYF.

The chain links TRBV6-5 to TRBJ2-1; 11 bases fit TRBD2. This CDR3 has 15 amino acids. V shed 2 bases and J 8 bases; nucleotides not matched to a gene: 5. Germline-derived CDR1 and CDR2 are MNHEY and SVGAGI. The CDR3 spells CASSYGTSGRDEQFF. The CDR3 nucleotides are TGTGCCAGCAGTTACGGGACTAGCGGAAGAGATGAGCAGTTCTTC.